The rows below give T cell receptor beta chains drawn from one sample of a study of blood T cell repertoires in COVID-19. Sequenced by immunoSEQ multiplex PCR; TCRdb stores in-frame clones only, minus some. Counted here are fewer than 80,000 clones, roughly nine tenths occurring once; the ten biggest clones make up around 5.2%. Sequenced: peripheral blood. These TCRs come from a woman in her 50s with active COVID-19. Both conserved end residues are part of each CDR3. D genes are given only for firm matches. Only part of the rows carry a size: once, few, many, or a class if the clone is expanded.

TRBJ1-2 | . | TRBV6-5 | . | TGTGCCAGCAGCGACGGGGGGTACTATGGCTACACCTTC | CASSDGGYYGYTF
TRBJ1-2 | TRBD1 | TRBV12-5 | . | TGTGCTAGTGGTTTGGCGACAGGGGGCTATGGCTACACCTTC | CASGLATGGYGYTF
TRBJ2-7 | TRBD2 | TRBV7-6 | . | TGTGCCAGCAGCTGGGAGGGGTCCTACGAGCAGTACTTC | CASSWEGSYEQYF
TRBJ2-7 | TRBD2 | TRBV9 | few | TGTGCCAGCAGCGTAGGGACTAGCGTTTCCTACGAGCAGTACTTC | CASSVGTSVSYEQYF
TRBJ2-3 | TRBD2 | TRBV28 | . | TGTGCCAGCAGTTTATCCCATGAGCGGGAGGACACAGATACGCAGTATTTT | CASSLSHEREDTDTQYF
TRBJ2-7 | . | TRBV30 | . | TGTGCCTGGAGTAGGACAGCCTACGAGCAGTACTTC | CAWSRTAYEQYF
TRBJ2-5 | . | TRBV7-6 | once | TGTGCCAGCAGCTTAGTTAGTTGGGGCCCTCCCTGGGGCCAAGAGACCCAGTACTTC | CASSLVSWGPPWGQETQYF
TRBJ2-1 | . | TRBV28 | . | TGTGCCAGCCATAAGGGTGGGAGTGAACACAATGAGCAGTTCTTC | CASHKGGSEHNEQFF
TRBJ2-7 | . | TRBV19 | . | TGTGCCAGTAGTATAGGGTACGGGGGAAGTAACGAGCAGTACTTC | CASSIGYGGSNEQYF
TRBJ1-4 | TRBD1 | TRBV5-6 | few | TGTGCCAGCAGCTTGGTAGGACAGGGAGGCGAAAAACTGTTTTTT | CASSLVGQGGEKLFF
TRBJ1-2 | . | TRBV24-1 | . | TGTGCCACCAGTGATTACAGGGTAGGCGGCTACACCTTC | CATSDYRVGGYTF
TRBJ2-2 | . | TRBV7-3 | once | TGTGCCAGCAGCTTAATGGGGACTAACACCGGGGAGCTGTTTTTT | CASSLMGTNTGELFF
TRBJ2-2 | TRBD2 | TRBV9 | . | TGTGCCAGCAGCGCCCCGACTAGCGGAACGAACACCGGGGAGCTGTTTTTT | CASSAPTSGTNTGELFF
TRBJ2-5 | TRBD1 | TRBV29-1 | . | TGCAGCGCCAAAGTGACAGGGGGCATCAAGACCCAGTACTTC | CSAKVTGGIKTQYF
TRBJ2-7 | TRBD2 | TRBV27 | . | TGTGCCTCCAACCCGTATAGCGGGAGCGGGTTATACGAGCAGTACTTC | CASNPYSGSGLYEQYF
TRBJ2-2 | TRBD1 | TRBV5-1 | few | TGCGCCAGCAGCATGGACAGGGGGCACGGGGAGCTGTTTTTT | CASSMDRGHGELFF
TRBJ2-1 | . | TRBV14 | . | TGTGCCAGCAGCCAACCCGGGACAAGGTCCTACAATGAGCAGTTCTTC | CASSQPGTRSYNEQFF
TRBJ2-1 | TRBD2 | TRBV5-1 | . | TGCGCCAGCAGCCGGGATAGCGGGAGGTACAATGAGCAGTTCTTC | CASSRDSGRYNEQFF
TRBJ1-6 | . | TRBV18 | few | TGTGCCAGCTCAGATGGGGGCCGTTCACCCCTCCACTTT | CASSDGGRSPLHF
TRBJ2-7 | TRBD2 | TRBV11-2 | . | TGTGCCAGCATCGAAGAGGCTAGCGGGTTTGTCTACGAGCAGTACTTC | CASIEEASGFVYEQYF
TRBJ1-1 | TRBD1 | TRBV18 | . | TGTGCCAGCTCACCGGGACAGGAGAACACTGAAGCTTTCTTT | CASSPGQENTEAFF
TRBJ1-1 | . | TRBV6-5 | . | TGTGCCAGCAGACTTGGCGGGACTGAAGCTTTCTTT | CASRLGGTEAFF
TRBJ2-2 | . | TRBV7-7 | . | TGTGCCAGCAGCTCCGGCGTCAGCCCGGGGCTGTTTTTT | CASSSGVSPGLFF
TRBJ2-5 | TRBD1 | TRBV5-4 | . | TGTGCCAGCAGCGTGGGGAGACAGGGTTATCAAGAGACCCAGTACTTC | CASSVGRQGYQETQYF
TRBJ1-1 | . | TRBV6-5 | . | TGTGCCAGCAGCCTGGACAGGAACACTGAAGCTTTCTTT | CASSLDRNTEAFF
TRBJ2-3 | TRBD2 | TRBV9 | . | TGTGCCAGCTATAGCGGGAGTGGGCCAGATACGCAGTATTTT | CASYSGSGPDTQYF
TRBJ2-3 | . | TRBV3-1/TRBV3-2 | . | TGTGCCAGCAGCATAGGGGCACAACCTGGCCAAGGAGATACGCAGTATTTT | CASSIGAQPGQGDTQYF
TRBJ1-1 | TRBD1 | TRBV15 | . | TGTGCCACCAGCAGAGATCGGAGGGGGCTCATCACTGAAGCTTTCTTT | CATSRDRRGLITEAFF
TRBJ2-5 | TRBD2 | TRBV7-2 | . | TGTGCCAGCAGCCACGGGACTAGCGGGAGGTTAGAGACCCAGTACTTC | CASSHGTSGRLETQYF
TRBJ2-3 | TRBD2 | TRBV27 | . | TGTGCCAGCAGTGACCTAGCGGGAGTGGGGACAGATACGCAGTATTTT | CASSDLAGVGTDTQYF
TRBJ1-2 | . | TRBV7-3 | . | TGTGCCAGCAGCTTAAAGGGGCGGGATTCTAACTATGGCTACACCTTC | CASSLKGRDSNYGYTF
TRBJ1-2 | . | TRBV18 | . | TGTGCCAGCTCACCACCGGGTTTGACACAGGCTAACTATGGCTACACCTTC | CASSPPGLTQANYGYTF
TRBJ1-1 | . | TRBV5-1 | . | TGCGCCAGCAGCTTGGAGGGGTTGTACACTGAAGCTTTCTTT | CASSLEGLYTEAFF
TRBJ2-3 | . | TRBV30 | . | TGTGCCTGGAGACCCGGGTCGTCTCCAGATACGCAGTATTTT | CAWRPGSSPDTQYF
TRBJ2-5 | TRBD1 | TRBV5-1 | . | TGCGCCAGCAACCAGGGGGATCGAGAGACCCAGTACTTC | CASNQGDRETQYF
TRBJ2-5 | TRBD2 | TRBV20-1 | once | TGCAGTGCTAGTCGACTAGCGGGGTTTCAGACCCAGTACTTC | CSASRLAGFQTQYF
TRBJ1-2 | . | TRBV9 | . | TGTGCCAGCAGCGGGACCAAACTGGGGGGGGACCCTAACTATGGCTACACCTTC | CASSGTKLGGDPNYGYTF
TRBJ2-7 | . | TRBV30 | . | TGTGCCTGGAGTGCGGCGGCCGGTCTTAACGAGCAGTACTTC | CAWSAAAGLNEQYF
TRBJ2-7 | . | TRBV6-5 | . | TGTGCCAGCAGTTACTCAGTCGGGACTTTCCTCTACGAGCAGTACTTC | CASSYSVGTFLYEQYF
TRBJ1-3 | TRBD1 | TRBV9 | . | TGTGCCAGCAGCGGAGGCGGACAGGGTAGAAACACCATATATTTT | CASSGGGQGRNTIYF
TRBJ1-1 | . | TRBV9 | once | TGTGCCAGCAGCCACGGGTCGAACACTGAAGCTTTCTTT | CASSHGSNTEAFF
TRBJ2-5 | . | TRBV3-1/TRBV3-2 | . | TGTGCCAGCAGCCCACCCGGGGTTCGAGAGACCCAGTACTTC | CASSPPGVRETQYF
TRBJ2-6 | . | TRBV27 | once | TGTGCCAGCCGAGGTCAGCAATACGTCAACGTCCTGACTTTC | CASRGQQYVNVLTF
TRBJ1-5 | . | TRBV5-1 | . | TGCGCCAGCAGCTTGGCCGCAGGTCAGCCCCAGCATTTT | CASSLAAGQPQHF
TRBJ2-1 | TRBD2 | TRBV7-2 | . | TGTGCCAGCATCACTAGCGGGGGGTCCTACAATGAGCAGTTCTTC | CASITSGGSYNEQFF
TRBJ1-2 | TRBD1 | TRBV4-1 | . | TGCGCCAGCAGCCAACTCCCTCGGGACAGCAACTATGGCTACACCTTC | CASSQLPRDSNYGYTF
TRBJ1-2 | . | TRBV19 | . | TGTGCCAGTAGTATAGACGGGACAATTCGAAATGGCTACACCTTC | CASSIDGTIRNGYTF
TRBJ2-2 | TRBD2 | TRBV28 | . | TGTGCCAGCAGTTTATTGTTAGCGGGACTCACCGGGGAGCTGTTTTTT | CASSLLLAGLTGELFF
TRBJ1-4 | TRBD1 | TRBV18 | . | TGTGCCAGCTCACCACGACAGGGCCCGGAAAAACTGTTTTTT | CASSPRQGPEKLFF
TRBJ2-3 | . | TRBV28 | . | TGTGCCAGCAGTTTCAGGACTGCTAGCACAGATACGCAGTATTTT | CASSFRTASTDTQYF